This T cell receptor (beta chain) was captured by sequencing in a study of vaccination and CD4 T cells after COVID-19. Using its own MiXCR run on the PCR reads, TCRdb lists one record per CDR3 protein. The table shows some 40,000 distinct CDR3 sequences, with around 35% occurring only once. Findings and caveats of the study: Investigators enrolled relatively few convalescent patients and included no early post-infection timepoints. Spike mono-reactive status applied to 304 of 307 vaccine-specific clones in convalescent patients. Median SARS-CoV-2-reactive clonotypes rose from about 22 to 38, not significantly.

Time point defined: late sampling 161 to 241 days after vaccination in three convalescent patients. The germline V gene has CDR1 MDHEN and CDR2 SYDVKM. Trimming took 4 bases from V and 1 from J, leaving 10 bases between them. CDR3 length equals 14 residues. This clonotype has just a few counts. No antigen is known for it. The chain recombines TRBV28 with TRBJ1-1; D is undetermined. The sequenced sample was CD4+ T cells from blood, obtained about 7 months after SARS-CoV-2 vaccination. The clonotype originates from a human donor who had recovered from COVID-19. The CDR3 DNA reads TGTGCCAGCAGTTCCGCTTTACCGAACACTGAAGCTTTCTTT. Amino acid sequence: CASSSALPNTEAFF.